This TCR beta chain was sequenced during a study of CD8+ T cells in alopecia areata. Study details: Treatment comprised oral tofacitinib, 5 to 10 mg twice daily, in treated patients. Treatment ran 6 to 18 months, with 6 months of follow-up afterward. Study-level findings and limits: Alopecia totalis/universalis scalp especially showed more expanded CD8+ clones than normal scalp.

Treatment specified: oral pan-JAK inhibitor, 5-10 mg twice daily. In alopecia areata patients, both lesional scalp punch biopsies and peripheral blood were collected. As the sequencing template, cDNA was produced by extracting RNA and reverse transcribing it. The protocol was immunoSEQ multiplex PCR, while the TCRdb copy is restricted to in-frame clones and leaves out a portion. The table shows around 270,000 clones, with roughly 50% occurring only once. Concerning this clone itself: The target antigen is unknown.

V was trimmed by 0 bases and J by 6 bases, leaving 15 bases between them. This CDR3 is built from 15 residues. CDR1 is GTSNPN, CDR2 SVGIG, per germline (reference sequence). Sequencing was performed on CD4+ T cells sorted from blood, taken at week 24, from a patient treated with tofacitinib. The receptor comes from a human donor with alopecia areata. The rearrangement links TRBV30 to TRBJ2-1; D is unresolved. CDR3 protein: CAWSVRQATGNEQFF. DNA of the CDR3: TGTGCCTGGAGTGTACGTCAAGCGACCGGCAATGAGCAGTTCTTC.